This is a list of T cell receptor beta chains from one sample in a study of blood T cell repertoires in COVID-19. Assay: immunoSEQ multiplex PCR; the TCRdb copy retains only in-frame clones and omits some. Among more than 200,000 clones, around 87% were seen once, and the ten largest hold around 6%. The sample comprised PBMCs or T cells enriched from blood (not recorded which). These receptors came from a woman younger than 45 with acute COVID-19. The CDR3 runs from the conserved cysteine through the conserved F or W. The order of the fields is V gene, CDR3 length, clone size, D gene, J gene, CDR3 DNA, CDR3 protein. A D gene is named only where the DNA matches it firmly. A row's size may be missing; if present it is once, few, many or a size class.

>TRBV19|14|-|-|TRBJ1-5
TGTGCCAGTAACGCACAGGTCGGGTATCAGCCCCAGCATTTT
CASNAQVGYQPQHF
>TRBV27|14|-|TRBD1|TRBJ1-5
TGTGCCAGCCGACGGACAGGGGGCAATCAGCCCCAGCATTTT
CASRRTGGNQPQHF
>TRBV28|12|few|-|TRBJ1-6
TGTGCCAGCACCGCGGGGAATTCACCCCTCCACTTT
CASTAGNSPLHF
>TRBV3-1/TRBV3-2|15|-|-|TRBJ1-3
TGTGCCAGCAGCCAAGATACAGGGTTCGGAAACACCATATATTTT
CASSQDTGFGNTIYF
>TRBV4-3|14|-|-|TRBJ2-2
TGCGCCAGCAGCCCCAGGGTGATCACCGGGGAGCTGTTTTTT
CASSPRVITGELFF
>TRBV2|13|-|TRBD1|TRBJ1-1
TGTGCCAGCAGCGAGAGGGGGCATACTGAAGCTTTCTTT
CASSERGHTEAFF
>TRBV14|15|-|-|TRBJ2-7
TGTGCCAGCAGCCAAGATCTCGGGAGTCTGGACGAGCAGTACTTC
CASSQDLGSLDEQYF
>TRBV3-1/TRBV3-2|16|-|-|TRBJ2-2
TGTGCCAGCAGCCCCTTAATAGGGGGAGACACCGGGGAGCTGTTTTTT
CASSPLIGGDTGELFF
>TRBV3-1/TRBV3-2|15|-|-|TRBJ2-1
TGTGCCAGCAGCCAAGATTCCGCACTAGGTAATGAGCAGTTCTTC
CASSQDSALGNEQFF
>TRBV3-1/TRBV3-2|15|once|-|TRBJ1-6
TGTGCCAGCAGCCCGCCTCTGGGGGCGGATTCACCCCTCCACTTT
CASSPPLGADSPLHF
>TRBV11-1|15|-|TRBD2|TRBJ2-7
TGTGCCAGCAGCTTAGTACCGGGACTAGCGTACGAGCAGTACTTC
CASSLVPGLAYEQYF
>TRBV28|14|-|-|TRBJ2-7
TGTGCCAGCCGACGAGGGGGGGAGTCCTACGAGCAGTACTTC
CASRRGGESYEQYF
>TRBV18|14|-|-|TRBJ1-4
TGTGCCAGCTCACCTTCGCGGGGCAATGAAAAACTGTTTTTT
CASSPSRGNEKLFF
>TRBV5-6|16|-|-|TRBJ2-5
TGTGCCAGCAGCCCCCTGATATTGGGGGGACAGGAGACCCAGTACTTC
CASSPLILGGQETQYF
>TRBV2|12|-|-|TRBJ2-7
TGTGCCAGCATTTTTCCCGGAGACGAGCAGTACTTC
CASIFPGDEQYF
>TRBV5-6|16|-|TRBD1|TRBJ2-5
TGTGCCAGCAGCTTGGGTAGGGACAGGCGCCAAGAGACCCAGTACTTC
CASSLGRDRRQETQYF
>TRBV2|15|-|-|TRBJ2-7
TGTGCCAGCAGTGAGAGAGGTATCGGAAATCACGAGCAGTACTTC
CASSERGIGNHEQYF
>TRBV19|13|few|TRBD1|TRBJ1-1
TGTGCCAGCCAGGGACAGGGTGGCACTGAAGCTTTCTTT
CASQGQGGTEAFF
>TRBV2|14|-|-|TRBJ1-2
TGTGCCAGCAGGGCCGGGACACATAACTATGGCTACACCTTC
CASRAGTHNYGYTF
>TRBV7-6|16|-|-|TRBJ1-5
TGTGCCAGCAGCTTGGAGATAGGTGACAGCAATCAGCCCCAGCATTTT
CASSLEIGDSNQPQHF
>TRBV28|13|-|-|TRBJ2-7
TGTGCCAGTCTAGCCCCTGTTTCTTACGAGCAGTACTTC
CASLAPVSYEQYF
>TRBV5-1|14|-|-|TRBJ2-7
TGCGCCAGCAGCTGGTACGGGACACATTACGAGCAGTACTTC
CASSWYGTHYEQYF
>TRBV18|17|-|TRBD2|TRBJ2-3
TGTGCCAGCTCACCCAGGCTACTAGCGGGGGAGACAGATACGCAGTATTTT
CASSPRLLAGETDTQYF
>TRBV5-1|15|once|-|TRBJ1-3
TGCGCCAGCAGCGCCTCCACATTCTCTGGAAACACCATATATTTT
CASSASTFSGNTIYF
>TRBV2|13|-|-|TRBJ2-3
TGTGCCTCCGGGCGGGGTGCCCCAGATACGCAGTATTTT
CASGRGAPDTQYF
>TRBV29-1|11|-|TRBD1|TRBJ2-2
TGCAGCTTCCGGGACAGCGGGGAGCTGTTTTTT
CSFRDSGELFF
>TRBV7-9|15|-|TRBD1|TRBJ1-2
TGTGCCAGCAGCTCCCCCGAGACAGGGGGCTATGGCTACACCTTC
CASSSPETGGYGYTF
>TRBV12-3/TRBV12-4|13|-|-|TRBJ1-6
TGTGCCAGCAGACAGGGCTATAATTCACCCCTCCACTTT
CASRQGYNSPLHF
>TRBV19|15|-|-|TRBJ1-5
TGTGCCAGTAGGATGGGGGGTTGGAGCAATCAGCCCCAGCATTTT
CASRMGGWSNQPQHF
>TRBV5-4|15|once|TRBD1|TRBJ2-4
TGTGCCAGCAGCTTGGGGGCCGGGACAGAAAACATTCAGTACTTC
CASSLGAGTENIQYF
>TRBV28|15|-|TRBD1|TRBJ2-2
TGTGCCAGCAGTCTCAGACAGGGTATGGGCGGGGAGCTGTTTTTT
CASSLRQGMGGELFF
>TRBV19|15|-|TRBD1|TRBJ1-6
TGTGCCAGTAGTAAGGGGACAGGGGGCCTTTCACCCCTCCACTTT
CASSKGTGGLSPLHF
>TRBV5-1|14|-|TRBD1|TRBJ1-1
TGCGCCAGCAGCCCGGTGGAGACAGGGCTTGAAGCTTTCTTT
CASSPVETGLEAFF
>TRBV5-1|16|-|-|TRBJ2-1
TGCGCCAGCAGCTTGGCGGGGCAGGGGTTCAACAATGAGCAGTTCTTC
CASSLAGQGFNNEQFF
>TRBV7-3|13|few|-|TRBJ2-5
TGTGCCAGCAGCTTAGCGCACCAAGAGACCCAGTACTTC
CASSLAHQETQYF
>TRBV6-4|18|-|TRBD1|TRBJ1-6
TGTGCCAGCAGTGACTTTCGGACAGGGAGCTCCTATAATTCACCCCTCCACTTT
CASSDFRTGSSYNSPLHF
>TRBV5-4|16|-|-|TRBJ2-1
TGTGCCAGCAGCGGCGGGGGCAGAAGCTCCTACAATGAGCAGTTCTTC
CASSGGGRSSYNEQFF
>TRBV18|14|-|-|TRBJ1-2
TGTGCCAGCTCACCACCGACACGGGGTTATGGCTACACCTTC
CASSPPTRGYGYTF
>TRBV28|14|once|-|TRBJ2-5
TGTGCCAGCAGTCTCCTCGGACTAAAAGAGACCCAGTACTTC
CASSLLGLKETQYF
>TRBV7-3|16|-|-|TRBJ2-2
TGTGCCAGCAGCCCTGGCGGGGCGATGAACACCGGGGAGCTGTTTTTT
CASSPGGAMNTGELFF
>TRBV27|17|-|-|TRBJ2-6
TGTGCCAGCAGTTTCCGGGTCAGGGCATCAAGGGCCAACGTCCTGACTTTC
CASSFRVRASRANVLTF
>TRBV9|16|-|-|TRBJ2-2
TGTGCCAGCAGCGTAGTTGCGGGATTACACACCGGGGAGCTGTTTTTT
CASSVVAGLHTGELFF
>TRBV10-3|15|-|TRBD1|TRBJ2-5
TGTGCCATCAGTGGGGGGACAGGGCGCCAAGAGACCCAGTACTTC
CAISGGTGRQETQYF